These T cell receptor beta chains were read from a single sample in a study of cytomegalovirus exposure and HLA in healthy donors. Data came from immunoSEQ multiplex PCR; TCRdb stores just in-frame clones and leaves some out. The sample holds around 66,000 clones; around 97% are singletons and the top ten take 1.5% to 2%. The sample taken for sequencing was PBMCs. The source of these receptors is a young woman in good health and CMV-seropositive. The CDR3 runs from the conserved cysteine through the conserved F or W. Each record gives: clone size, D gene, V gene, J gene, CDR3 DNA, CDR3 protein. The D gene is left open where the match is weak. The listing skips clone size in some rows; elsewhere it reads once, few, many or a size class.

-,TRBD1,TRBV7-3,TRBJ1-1,TGTGCCAGCAGCGAGGGACAGGGAAGGAATGAAGCTTTCTTT,CASSEGQGRNEAFF
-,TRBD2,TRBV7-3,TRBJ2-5,TGTGCCAGCAGCTTAGGGCTAGCGGGTACAACTGAGACCCAGTACTTC,CASSLGLAGTTETQYF
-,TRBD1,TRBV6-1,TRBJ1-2,TGTGCCAGCAGTGAAAAGGGACAGGGGAACTGGCATGGCTACACCTTC,CASSEKGQGNWHGYTF
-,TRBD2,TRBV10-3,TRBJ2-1,TGTGCCATCAGTGCCGGGACTAGCGGGAGGGCCGGCAATAATGAGCAGTTCTTC,CAISAGTSGRAGNNEQFF
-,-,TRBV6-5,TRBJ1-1,TGTGCCGGCAGTTACCCGAGCGGGTCGGGCACTGAAGCTTTCTTT,CAGSYPSGSGTEAFF
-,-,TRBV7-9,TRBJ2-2,TGTGCCAGCAGCTTAGGCCTAGGGAACACCGGGGAGCTGTTTTTT,CASSLGLGNTGELFF
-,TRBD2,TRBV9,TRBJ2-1,TGTGCCAGCAGCCCCATAGCGGGAGGTTTCAATGAGCAGTTCTTC,CASSPIAGGFNEQFF
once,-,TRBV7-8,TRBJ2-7,TGTGCCAGCAGCAAAAATGGAAACAGGGGGGGGACTGTCGAGCAGTACTTC,CASSKNGNRGGTVEQYF
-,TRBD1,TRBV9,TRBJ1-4,TGTGCCAGCAGCCCGATAGGGAACAGGGGGGGTGAAAAACTGTTTTTT,CASSPIGNRGGEKLFF
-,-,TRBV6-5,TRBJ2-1,TGTGCCAGCAGTCCGGTGGCAGGAGGATACAATGAGCAGTTCTTC,CASSPVAGGYNEQFF
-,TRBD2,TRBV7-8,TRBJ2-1,TGTGCCAGCAGCTTAGCCCCTAGCGGGAGCTACAATGAGCAGTTCTTC,CASSLAPSGSYNEQFF
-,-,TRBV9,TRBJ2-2,TGTGCCAGCAGCGTGGGAGGGGGCACCGGGGAGCTGTTTTTT,CASSVGGGTGELFF
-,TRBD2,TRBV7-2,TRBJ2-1,TGTTCAATGATGGCCGGGAGGGCCCACAATGAGCAGTTCTTC,CSMMAGRAHNEQFF
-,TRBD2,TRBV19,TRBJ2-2,TGTGCCAGTAGTATAGGGACTAGCGGGGAGCTGTTTTTT,CASSIGTSGELFF
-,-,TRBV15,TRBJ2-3,TGTGCCACCAGCAGTACATCGGCGGTAGTCACAGATACGCAGTATTTT,CATSSTSAVVTDTQYF
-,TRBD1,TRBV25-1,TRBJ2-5,TGTGCCAGCAGGGCCAGGGGACAGCCGGAAGAGACCCAGTACTTC,CASRARGQPEETQYF
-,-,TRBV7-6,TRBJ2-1,TGTGCCAGCAGCTTGGAGTCCCCACTAGAATGGGGTGAGCAGTTCTTC,CASSLESPLEWGEQFF
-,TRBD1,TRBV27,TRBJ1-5,TGTGCCAGCAGGAGTACCGGGACAGGGGGGTATCAGCCCCAGCATTTT,CASRSTGTGGYQPQHF
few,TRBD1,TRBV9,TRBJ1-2,TGTGCCAGCAGCGGGGGGCAGGGGGCTGGCTATGGCTACACCTTC,CASSGGQGAGYGYTF
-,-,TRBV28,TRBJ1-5,TGTGCCAGCACGGAGGTTTACAATCAGCCCCAGCATTTT,CASTEVYNQPQHF
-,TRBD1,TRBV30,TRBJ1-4,TGTGCCTGGAGCGACGCCGGGACAGGGGTTGAAAAACTGTTTTTT,CAWSDAGTGVEKLFF
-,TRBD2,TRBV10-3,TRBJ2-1,TGTGCCATCAGTGATCCCGGGACTAGCCCCAATGAGCAGTTCTTC,CAISDPGTSPNEQFF
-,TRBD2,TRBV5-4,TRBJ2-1,TGTGCCAGCAGCAGGGACGGGGGACCAGCGGGAGGACCCTACAATGAGCAGTTCTTC,CASSRDGGPAGGPYNEQFF
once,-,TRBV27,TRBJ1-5,TGTGCCAGCAGTTTATTTGCGGGGCGGTTGCAGCCCCAGCATTTT,CASSLFAGRLQPQHF
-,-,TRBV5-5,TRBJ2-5,TGTGCCAGCAGCTGGCCGTACCAAGAGACCCAGTACTTC,CASSWPYQETQYF
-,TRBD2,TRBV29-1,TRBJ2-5,TGCAGCGCCGCGACTAGCGGGACAGAGACCCAGTACTTC,CSAATSGTETQYF
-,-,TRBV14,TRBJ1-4,TGTGCCAGCAGCCAAGATCGGGGGGTGTACGAAAAACTGTTTTTT,CASSQDRGVYEKLFF
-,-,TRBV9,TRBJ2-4,TGTGCCAGCAGCGTAGGCCTAACCTTAGCCAAAAACATTCAGTACTTC,CASSVGLTLAKNIQYF
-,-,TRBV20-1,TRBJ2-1,TGCAGTGCTGCAGAAAATGAGCAGTTCTTC,CSAAENEQFF
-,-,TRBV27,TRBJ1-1,TGTGCCAGCAGTTCGGACAGCCTCCTTATGAACACTGAAGCTTTCTTT,CASSSDSLLMNTEAFF
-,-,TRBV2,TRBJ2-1,TGTGCCAGCAGTGAATTGTCGGGCGGGTTAGTCAATGAGCAGTTCTTC,CASSELSGGLVNEQFF
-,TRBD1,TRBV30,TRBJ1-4,TGTGCCTGGAAGAGACCGGGAACAGGGGGCTACGGAAAACTGTTTTTT,CAWKRPGTGGYGKLFF